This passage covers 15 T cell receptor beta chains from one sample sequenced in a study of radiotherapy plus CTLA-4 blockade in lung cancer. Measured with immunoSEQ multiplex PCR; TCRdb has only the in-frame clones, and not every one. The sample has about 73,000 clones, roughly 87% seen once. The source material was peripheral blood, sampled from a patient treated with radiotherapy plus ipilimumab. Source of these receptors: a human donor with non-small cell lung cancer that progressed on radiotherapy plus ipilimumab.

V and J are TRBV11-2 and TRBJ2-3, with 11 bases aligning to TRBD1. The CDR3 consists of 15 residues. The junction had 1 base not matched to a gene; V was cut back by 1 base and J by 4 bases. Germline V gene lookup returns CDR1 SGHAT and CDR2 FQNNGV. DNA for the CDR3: TGTGCCAGCAGCTTAGGGGACAGGGGGGCAGATACGCAGTATTTT. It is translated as CASSLGDRGADTQYF.

CDR3 in amino acids: CASSLGTSGAYNEQFF. As DNA, the CDR3 is TGTGCCAGCAGCTTGGGGACTAGCGGGGCATACAATGAGCAGTTCTTC. J is TRBJ2-1 and V is TRBV5-4; TRBD2 agrees at 12 bases. V was clipped by 0 bases and J by 4 bases; unmatched bases: 2. The CDR3 runs 16 residues. Germline CDR1 reads SGHNT; CDR2 reads YYREEE (reference sequence).

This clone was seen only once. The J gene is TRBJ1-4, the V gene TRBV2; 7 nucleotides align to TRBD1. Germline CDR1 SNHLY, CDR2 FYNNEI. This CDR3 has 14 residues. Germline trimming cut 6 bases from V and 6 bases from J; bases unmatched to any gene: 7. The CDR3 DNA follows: TGTGCCAGCAGGGAGAGGGGGCGGCATGAAAAACTGTTTTTT. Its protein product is CASRERGRHEKLFF.

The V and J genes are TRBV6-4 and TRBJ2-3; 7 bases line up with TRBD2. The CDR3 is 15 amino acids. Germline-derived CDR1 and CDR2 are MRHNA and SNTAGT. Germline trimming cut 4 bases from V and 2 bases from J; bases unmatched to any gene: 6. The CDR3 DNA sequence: TGTGCCAGCAGTGTGGCTAGCGGCTACACAGATACGCAGTATTTT. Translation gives CASSVASGYTDTQYF.

CDR3 sequence reads: CASSSRQGTSTDTQYF. Here the CDR3 DNA reads TGTGCCAGCAGCTCCAGACAGGGAACGAGCACAGATACGCAGTATTTT. V is TRBV7-9 and J is TRBJ2-3; 7 nucleotides align to TRBD1. The CDR3 is 16 amino acids. CDR1 SEHNR and CDR2 FQNEAQ come from the germline V gene (reference sequence). V was clipped by 4 bases and J by 0 bases; unmatched bases: 7. The full variable domain, its missing parts supplied by reference TRBV7-9 and TRBJ2-3, is DTGVSQNPRHKITKRGQNVTFRCDPISEHNRLYWYRQTLGQGPEFLTYFQNEAQLEKSRLLSDRFSAERPKGSFSTLEIQRTEQGDSAMYLCASSSRQGTSTDTQYFGPGTRLTVL.

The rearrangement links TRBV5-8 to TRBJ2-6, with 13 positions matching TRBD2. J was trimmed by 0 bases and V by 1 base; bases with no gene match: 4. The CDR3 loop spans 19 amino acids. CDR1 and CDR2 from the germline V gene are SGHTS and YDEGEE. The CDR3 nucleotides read TGTGCCAGCAGCTTGATGGGACTAGCGGGGTTCTCTGGGGCCAACGTCCTGACTTTC. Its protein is CASSLMGLAGFSGANVLTF.

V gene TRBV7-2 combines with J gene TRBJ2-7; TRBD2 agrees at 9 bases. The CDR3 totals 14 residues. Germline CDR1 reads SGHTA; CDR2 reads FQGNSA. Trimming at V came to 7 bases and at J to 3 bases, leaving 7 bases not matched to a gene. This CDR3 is CASTLGGRGYEQYF. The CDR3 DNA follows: TGTGCCAGCACGCTCGGCGGGAGGGGCTACGAGCAGTACTTC.

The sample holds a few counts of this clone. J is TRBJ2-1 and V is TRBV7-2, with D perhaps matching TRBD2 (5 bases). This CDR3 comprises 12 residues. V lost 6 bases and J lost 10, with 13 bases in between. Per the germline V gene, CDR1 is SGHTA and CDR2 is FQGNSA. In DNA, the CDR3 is TGTGCCAGCAGTCAGACTATAGGCGAGCAGTTCTTC. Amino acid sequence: CASSQTIGEQFF.

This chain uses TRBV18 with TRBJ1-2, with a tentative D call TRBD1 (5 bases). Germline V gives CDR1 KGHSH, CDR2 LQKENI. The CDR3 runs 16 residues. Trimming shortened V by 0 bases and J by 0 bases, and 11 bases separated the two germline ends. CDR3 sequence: CASSPPGTLANYGYTF. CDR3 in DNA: TGTGCCAGCTCACCACCGGGGACCCTAGCTAACTATGGCTACACCTTC.

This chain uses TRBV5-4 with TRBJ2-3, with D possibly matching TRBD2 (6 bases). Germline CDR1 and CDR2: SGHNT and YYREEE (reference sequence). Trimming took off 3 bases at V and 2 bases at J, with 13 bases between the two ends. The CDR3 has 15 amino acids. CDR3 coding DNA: TGTGCCAGCAGCTCCGGGGGTCATAACACAGATACGCAGTATTTT. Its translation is CASSSGGHNTDTQYF.

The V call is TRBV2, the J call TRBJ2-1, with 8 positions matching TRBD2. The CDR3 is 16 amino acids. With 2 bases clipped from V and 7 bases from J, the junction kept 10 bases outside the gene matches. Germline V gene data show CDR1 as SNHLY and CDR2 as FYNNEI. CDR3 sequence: CASSENRAGVGNEQFF. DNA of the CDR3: TGTGCCAGCAGTGAAAATCGAGCGGGAGTTGGGAATGAGCAGTTCTTC.

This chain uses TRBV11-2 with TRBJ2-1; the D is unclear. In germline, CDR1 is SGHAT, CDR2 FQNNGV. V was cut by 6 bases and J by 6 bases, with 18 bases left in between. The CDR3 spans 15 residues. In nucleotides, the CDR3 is TGTGCCAGCAGGGGCCTCGGCTCGCGAGGCAATGAGCAGTTCTTC. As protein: CASRGLGSRGNEQFF.

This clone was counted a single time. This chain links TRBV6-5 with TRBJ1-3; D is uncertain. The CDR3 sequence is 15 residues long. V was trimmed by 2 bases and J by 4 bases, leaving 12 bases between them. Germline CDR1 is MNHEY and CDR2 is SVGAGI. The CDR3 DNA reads TGTGCCAGCAGTTACACTCCTAGGCTCGGAAACACCATATATTTT. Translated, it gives CASSYTPRLGNTIYF.

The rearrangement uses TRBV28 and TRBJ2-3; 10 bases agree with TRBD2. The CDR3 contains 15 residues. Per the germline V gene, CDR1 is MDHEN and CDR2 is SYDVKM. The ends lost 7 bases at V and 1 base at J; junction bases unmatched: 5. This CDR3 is CASMKSGRGTDTQYF. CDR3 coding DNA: TGTGCCAGCATGAAGAGCGGGAGGGGCACAGATACGCAGTATTTT.

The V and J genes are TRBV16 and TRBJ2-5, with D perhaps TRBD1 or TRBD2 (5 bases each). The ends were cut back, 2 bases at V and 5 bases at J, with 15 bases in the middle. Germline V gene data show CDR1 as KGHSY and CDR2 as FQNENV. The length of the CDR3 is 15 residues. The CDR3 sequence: CASSQEGRAQETQYF. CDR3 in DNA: TGTGCCAGCAGCCAAGAGGGCAGGGCACAGGAGACCCAGTACTTC.